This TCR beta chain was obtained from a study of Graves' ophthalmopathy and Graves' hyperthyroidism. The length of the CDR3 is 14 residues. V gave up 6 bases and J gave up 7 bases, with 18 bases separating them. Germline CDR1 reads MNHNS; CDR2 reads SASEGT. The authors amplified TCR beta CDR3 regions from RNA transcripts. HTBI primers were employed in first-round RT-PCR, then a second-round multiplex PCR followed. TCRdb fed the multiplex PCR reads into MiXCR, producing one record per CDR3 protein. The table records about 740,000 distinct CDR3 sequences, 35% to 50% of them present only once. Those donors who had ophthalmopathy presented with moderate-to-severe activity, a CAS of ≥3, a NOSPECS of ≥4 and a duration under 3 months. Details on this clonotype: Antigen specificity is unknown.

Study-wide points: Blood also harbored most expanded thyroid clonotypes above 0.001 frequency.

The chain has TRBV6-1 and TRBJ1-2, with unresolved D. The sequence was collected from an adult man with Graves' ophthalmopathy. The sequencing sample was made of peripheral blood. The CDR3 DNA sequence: TGTGCCAGCAGAGTGAGCGTTAGGGAGTCTGGCTACACCTTC. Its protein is CASRVSVRESGYTF.